Below are 8 T cell receptor beta chains sequenced from a single sample in a study of OX40 agonist ivuxolimab in advanced cancers. Here immunoSEQ multiplex PCR was the method, and the copy in TCRdb shows in-frame clones only, minus some. This sample has approximately 110,000 clones; under 95% occur once, and the top ten carry under 0.9%. The sequencing used CD4+ or CD8+ T cells sorted from blood, collected in a trial of the OX40 agonist ivuxolimab. Receptors originate from an adult with an advanced solid tumor such as melanoma, head and neck, liver or kidney cancer.

The J gene is TRBJ1-1, the V gene TRBV7-3; TRBD1 might be the D (6 bases). V lost 2 bases, J lost 4 bases, and 11 bases lay in between. Germline CDR1 is SGHTA and CDR2 is FQGTGA. This CDR3 is 14 amino acids long. DNA for the CDR3: TGTGCCAGCAGCTTAGAGGGGGAAAGCACTGAAGCTTTCTTT. As protein: CASSLEGESTEAFF.

The genes are TRBV5-1 and TRBJ2-3; 12 nucleotides match TRBD2. Germline V gene lookup returns CDR1 SGHRS and CDR2 YFSETQ. Unmatched junction bases numbered 10, after V lost 2 bases and J lost 3 bases. The length of the CDR3 is 18 residues. The CDR3, as DNA: TGCGCCAGCAGCTTAGGCCTAGCGGGAGGGCGAGCGACAGATACGCAGTATTTT. Translation gives CASSLGLAGGRATDTQYF. Full variable domain (rest looked up from reference TRBV5-1 and TRBJ2-3): KAGVTQTPRYLIKTRGQQVTLSCSPISGHRSVSWYQQTPGQGLQFLFEYFSETQRNKGNFPGRFSGRQFSNSRSEMNVSTLELGDSALYLCASSLGLAGGRATDTQYFGPGTRLTVL.

This clone was seen once. The chain is built from TRBV5-3 and TRBJ2-1; D is ambiguous. TRBV5-3 is recorded as an ORF, its role being uncertain. V dropped 4 bases and J dropped 0 bases, with 17 bases sitting between them. The CDR3 length is 17 residues. This chain's CDR3 is CARSQISKPSSYNEQFF. In DNA form, the CDR3 reads TGTGCCAGAAGCCAGATTTCAAAACCGAGCTCCTACAATGAGCAGTTCTTC.

This chain uses TRBV7-6 with TRBJ2-7; no clear D. The length of the CDR3 is 13 residues. V lost 7 bases and J 6 bases, leaving 16 bases between the germline ends. CDR1 is SGHVS and CDR2 is FNYEAQ in the germline V gene. The CDR3 DNA reads TGTGCCAGCACAGGCAGGAACGATGGCGAGCAGTACTTC. Its translation: CASTGRNDGEQYF.

V gene TRBV7-2 combines with J gene TRBJ2-7, with 7 nucleotides matching TRBD1. The CDR3 runs to 14 residues. Germline-derived CDR1 and CDR2 are SGHTA and FQGNSA. The V segment lost 3 bases and the J segment 5 bases; nucleotides outside the gene matches: 7. CDR3 protein: CASSFPAGGDEQYF. The CDR3 bases are TGTGCCAGCAGCTTCCCGGCAGGGGGTGACGAGCAGTACTTC.

The V gene is TRBV10-3, the J gene TRBJ2-1; TRBD1 matches 7 bases. Unmatched junction bases numbered 6, after V lost 0 bases and J lost 4 bases. CDR3 length: 16 residues. CDR1 and CDR2 from the germline V gene are ENHRY and SYGVKD. The CDR3 protein is CAISESRDRLYNEQFF. In DNA form, the CDR3 reads TGTGCCATCAGTGAGTCCAGGGACAGATTATACAATGAGCAGTTCTTC.

In DNA form, the CDR3 reads TGCGCCAGCAGCCAAGAAGGGCAAAGCTCCTACGAGCAGTACTTC. Translation: CASSQEGQSSYEQYF. The chain combines TRBV4-3 with TRBJ2-7; D gene unclear. V lost 0 bases, J lost 0 bases, and 9 bases lay in between. CDR1 and CDR2 (germline): LGHNA, YSLEER. CDR3 length: 15 residues.

The chain employs TRBV28 and TRBJ2-7, with 9 bases fitting TRBD1. The J segment lost 4 bases and the V segment lost 7 bases, leaving 8 bases of the junction unmatched. The CDR3 contains 14 residues. The V gene's germline CDR1 is MDHEN and CDR2 SYDVKM. DNA for the CDR3: TGTGCCAGCACCCATTGGACAGGGGCTTACGAGCAGTACTTC. Protein sequence: CASTHWTGAYEQYF. The full variable domain, in which reference TRBV28 and TRBJ2-7 provide the parts outside the CDR3, is DVKVTQSSRYLVKRTGEKVFLECVQDMDHENMFWYRQDPGLGLRLIYFSYDVKMKEKGDIPEGYSVSREKKERFSLILESASTNQTSMYLCASTHWTGAYEQYFGPGTRLTVT.